This TCR beta chain came from a study of cytomegalovirus exposure and HLA in healthy donors. The V gene end was trimmed by 1 base and the J gene end by 2 bases; junction bases not matched to a gene: 2. The CDR3 is 14 amino acids. Germline loops: CDR1 SGHNT, CDR2 YYREEE (reference sequence). Vbeta (60) and Jbeta (13) primers were used in the PCR. Clones were read by immunoSEQ multiplex PCR, and TCRdb kept only the in-frame ones, dropping some. The data contain approximately 150,000 clones, 80% of them seen just once; the ten biggest clones take up about 4.3%. Sequenced material: PBMCs. This sequence originates from a man aged 35-49 years in good health and CMV-seronegative. This rearrangement joins TRBV5-4 to TRBJ1-2; 7 nucleotides align to TRBD1. CDR3 sequence: CASSLKGQNYGYTF. DNA for the CDR3: TGTGCCAGCAGCTTGAAGGGACAGAACTATGGCTACACCTTC.